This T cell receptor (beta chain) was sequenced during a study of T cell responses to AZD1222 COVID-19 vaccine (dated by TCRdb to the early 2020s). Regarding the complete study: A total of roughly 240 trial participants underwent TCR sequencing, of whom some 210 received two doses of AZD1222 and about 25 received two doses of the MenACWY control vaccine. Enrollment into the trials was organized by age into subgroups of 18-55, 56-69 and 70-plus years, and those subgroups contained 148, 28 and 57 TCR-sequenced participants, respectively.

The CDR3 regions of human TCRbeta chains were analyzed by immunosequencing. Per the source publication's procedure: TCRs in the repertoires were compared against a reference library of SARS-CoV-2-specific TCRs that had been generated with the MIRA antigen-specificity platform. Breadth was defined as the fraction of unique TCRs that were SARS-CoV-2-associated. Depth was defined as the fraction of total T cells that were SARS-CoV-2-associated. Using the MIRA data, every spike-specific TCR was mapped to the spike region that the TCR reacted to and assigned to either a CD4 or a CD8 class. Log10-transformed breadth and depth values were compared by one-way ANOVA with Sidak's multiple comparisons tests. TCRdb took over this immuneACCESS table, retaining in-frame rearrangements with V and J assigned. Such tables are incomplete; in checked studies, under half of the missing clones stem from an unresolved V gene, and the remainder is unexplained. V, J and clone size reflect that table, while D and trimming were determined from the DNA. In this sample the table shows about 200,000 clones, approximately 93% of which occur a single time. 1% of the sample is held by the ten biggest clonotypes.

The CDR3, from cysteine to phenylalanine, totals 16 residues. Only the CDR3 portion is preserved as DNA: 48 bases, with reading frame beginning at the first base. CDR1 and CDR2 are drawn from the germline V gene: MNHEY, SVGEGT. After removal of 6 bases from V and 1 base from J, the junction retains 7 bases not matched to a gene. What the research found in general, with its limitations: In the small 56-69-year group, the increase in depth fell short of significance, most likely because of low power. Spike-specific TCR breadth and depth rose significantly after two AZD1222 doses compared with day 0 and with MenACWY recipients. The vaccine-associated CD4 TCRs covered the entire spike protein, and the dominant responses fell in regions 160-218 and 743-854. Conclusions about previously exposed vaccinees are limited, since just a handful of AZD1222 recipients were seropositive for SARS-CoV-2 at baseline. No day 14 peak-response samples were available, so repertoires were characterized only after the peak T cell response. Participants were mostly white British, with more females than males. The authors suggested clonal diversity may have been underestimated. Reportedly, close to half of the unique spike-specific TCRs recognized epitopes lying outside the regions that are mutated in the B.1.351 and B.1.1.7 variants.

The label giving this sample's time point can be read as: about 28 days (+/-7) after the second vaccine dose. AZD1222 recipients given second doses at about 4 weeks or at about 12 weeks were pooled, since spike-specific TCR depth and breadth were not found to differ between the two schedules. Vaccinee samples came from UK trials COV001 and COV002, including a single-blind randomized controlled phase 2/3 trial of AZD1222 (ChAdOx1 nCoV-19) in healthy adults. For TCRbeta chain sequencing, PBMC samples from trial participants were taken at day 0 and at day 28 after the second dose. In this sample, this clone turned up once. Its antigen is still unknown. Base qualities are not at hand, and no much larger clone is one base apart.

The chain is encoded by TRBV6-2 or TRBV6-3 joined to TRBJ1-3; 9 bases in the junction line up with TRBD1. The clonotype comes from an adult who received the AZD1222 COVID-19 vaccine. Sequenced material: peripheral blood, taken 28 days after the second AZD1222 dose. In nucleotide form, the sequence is TGTGCCAGCAGCATGACAGGGGGGACTTCTGGAAACACCATATATTTT. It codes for CASSMTGGTSGNTIYF.